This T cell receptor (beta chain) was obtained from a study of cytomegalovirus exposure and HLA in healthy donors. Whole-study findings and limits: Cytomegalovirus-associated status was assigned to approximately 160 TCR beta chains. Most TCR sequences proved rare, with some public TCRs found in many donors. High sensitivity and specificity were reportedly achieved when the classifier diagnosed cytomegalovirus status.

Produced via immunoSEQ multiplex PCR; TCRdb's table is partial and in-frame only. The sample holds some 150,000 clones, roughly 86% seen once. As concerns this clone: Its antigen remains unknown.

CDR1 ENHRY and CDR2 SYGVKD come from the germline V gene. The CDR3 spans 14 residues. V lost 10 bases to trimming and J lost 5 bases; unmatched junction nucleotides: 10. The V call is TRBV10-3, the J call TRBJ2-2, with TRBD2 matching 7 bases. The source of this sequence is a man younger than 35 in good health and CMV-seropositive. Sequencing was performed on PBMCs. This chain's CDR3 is CATRRLADTGELFF. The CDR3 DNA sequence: TGTGCCACTCGGCGGCTAGCGGATACCGGGGAGCTGTTTTTT.